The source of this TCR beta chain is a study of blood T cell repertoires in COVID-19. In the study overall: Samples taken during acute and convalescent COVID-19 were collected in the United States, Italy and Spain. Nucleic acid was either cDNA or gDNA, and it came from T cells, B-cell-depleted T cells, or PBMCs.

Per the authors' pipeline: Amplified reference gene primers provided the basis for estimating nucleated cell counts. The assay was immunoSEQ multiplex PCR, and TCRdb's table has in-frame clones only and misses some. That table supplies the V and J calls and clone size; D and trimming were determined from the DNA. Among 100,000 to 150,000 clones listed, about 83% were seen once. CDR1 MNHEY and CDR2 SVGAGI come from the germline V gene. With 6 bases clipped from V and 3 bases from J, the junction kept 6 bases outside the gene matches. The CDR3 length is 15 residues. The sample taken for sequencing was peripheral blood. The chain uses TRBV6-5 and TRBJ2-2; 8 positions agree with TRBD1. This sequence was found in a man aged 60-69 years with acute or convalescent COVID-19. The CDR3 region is CASRPGTGYTGELFF. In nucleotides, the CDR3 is TGTGCCAGCAGGCCTGGGACAGGTTACACCGGGGAGCTGTTTTTT.